The source of this TCR beta chain is a study of CD8 T cells in ankylosing spondylitis. Study findings and constraints: Those disease-linked clones were CD8+; they were also relatively rare in peripheral blood. Ankylosing spondylitis blood appeared to be characterized by a TCR beta motif of 8 or 9 highly homologous variants. Researchers reportedly found disease-linked clones significantly enriched in matched ankylosing spondylitis synovial fluid. Prior work had noted some motif variants in reactive arthritis blood and synovial fluid.

By quantitative 5'-RACE with molecular barcodes, the TCR beta libraries were made. TCRdb recomputed calls from the 5' RACE reads with MiXCR, one row per CDR3 protein. The table shows some 700,000 distinct CDR3 sequences, with 19% occurring only once. Trimming took off 7 bases at V and 6 bases at J, with 11 bases between the two ends. The germline V gene encodes CDR1 SNHLY and CDR2 FYNNEI. This CDR3 has 12 residues. This clonotype was seen more than once but under ten times. The antigen is unknown. The sequence came from a male donor with ankylosing spondylitis. The V and J genes are TRBV2 and TRBJ2-3; unclear D gene. Sample: blood, either unsorted or a sorted T cell fraction (not recorded which). CDR3 nucleotides: TGTGCCAGCACCCGGGCCGTGGATACGCAGTATTTT. Its protein is CASTRAVDTQYF.